This T cell receptor beta chain was recovered during a study of T cells in Graves' hyperthyroidism and ophthalmopathy. This clonotype was seen many times. Its antigen is unknown. TCR beta CDR3 sequences were amplified from RNA transcripts. With the HTBI primer set, the TCR CDR3 went through a first round of RT-PCR. TCRdb fed the multiplex PCR reads into MiXCR, producing one record per CDR3 protein. The sample has 730,000 or so distinct CDR3 sequences, approximately 18% seen once. Points from the study as a whole: Most thyroid-expanded clonotypes above 0.001 were also found in blood.

CDR1 is LGHDT, CDR2 YNNKEL, per germline (reference sequence). V was clipped by 0 bases and J by 0 bases, with 8 bases between them. This CDR3 region has 16 residues. Sampled blood dates from first hyperthyroidism diagnosis, and it precedes any ophthalmopathy symptoms. This sequence originates from a woman in her 50s with Graves' hyperthyroidism that later progressed to Graves' ophthalmopathy. The chain uses TRBV3-1 and TRBJ1-4; D is uncertain. The sample comprised blood. For the CDR3, the DNA is TGTGCCAGCAGCCAAGAGGCGTATGCAACTAATGAAAAACTGTTTTTT. This sequence encodes CASSQEAYATNEKLFF.